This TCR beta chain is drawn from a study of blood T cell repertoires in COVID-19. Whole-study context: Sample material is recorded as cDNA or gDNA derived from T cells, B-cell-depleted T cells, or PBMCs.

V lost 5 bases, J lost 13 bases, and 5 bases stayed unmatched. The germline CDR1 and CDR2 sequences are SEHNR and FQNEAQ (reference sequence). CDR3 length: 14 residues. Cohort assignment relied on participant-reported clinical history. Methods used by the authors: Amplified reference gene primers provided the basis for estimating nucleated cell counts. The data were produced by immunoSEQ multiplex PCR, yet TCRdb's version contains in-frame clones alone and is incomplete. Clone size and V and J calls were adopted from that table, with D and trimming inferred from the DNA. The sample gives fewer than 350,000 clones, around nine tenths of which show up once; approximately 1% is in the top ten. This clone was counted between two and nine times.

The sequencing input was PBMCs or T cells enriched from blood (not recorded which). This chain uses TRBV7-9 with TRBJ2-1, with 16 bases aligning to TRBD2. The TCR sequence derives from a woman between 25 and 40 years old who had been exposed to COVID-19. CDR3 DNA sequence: TGTGCCAGCAGCGCAGGGACTAGCGGGAGGGTACAGTTCTTC. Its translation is CASSAGTSGRVQFF.